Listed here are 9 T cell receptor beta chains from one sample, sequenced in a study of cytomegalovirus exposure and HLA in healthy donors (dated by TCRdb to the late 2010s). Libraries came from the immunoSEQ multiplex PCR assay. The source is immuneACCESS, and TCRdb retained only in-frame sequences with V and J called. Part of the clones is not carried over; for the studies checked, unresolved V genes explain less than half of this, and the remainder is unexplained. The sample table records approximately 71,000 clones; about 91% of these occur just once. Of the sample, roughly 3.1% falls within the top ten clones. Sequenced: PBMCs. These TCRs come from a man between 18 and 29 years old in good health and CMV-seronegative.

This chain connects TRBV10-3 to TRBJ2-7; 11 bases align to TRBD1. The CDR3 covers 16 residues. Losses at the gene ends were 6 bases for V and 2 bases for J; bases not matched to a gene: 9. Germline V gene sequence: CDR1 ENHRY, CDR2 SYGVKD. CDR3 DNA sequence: TGTGCCATCAGCGAGAAACCGGGACAGGGGGCCTACGAGCAGTACTTC. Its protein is CAISEKPGQGAYEQYF.

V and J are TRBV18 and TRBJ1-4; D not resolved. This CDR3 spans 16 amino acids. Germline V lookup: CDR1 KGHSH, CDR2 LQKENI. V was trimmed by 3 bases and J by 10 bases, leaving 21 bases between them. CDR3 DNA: TGTGCCAGCTCACCTCTTAGTATTGAGGTGGATGGAAAACTGTTTTTT. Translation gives CASSPLSIEVDGKLFF.

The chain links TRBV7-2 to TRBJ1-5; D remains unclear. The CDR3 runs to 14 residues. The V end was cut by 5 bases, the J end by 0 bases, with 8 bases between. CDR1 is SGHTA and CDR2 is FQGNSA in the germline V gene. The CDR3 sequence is CASSLGYSNQPQHF. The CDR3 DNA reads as TGTGCCAGCAGCCTAGGCTATAGCAATCAGCCCCAGCATTTT.

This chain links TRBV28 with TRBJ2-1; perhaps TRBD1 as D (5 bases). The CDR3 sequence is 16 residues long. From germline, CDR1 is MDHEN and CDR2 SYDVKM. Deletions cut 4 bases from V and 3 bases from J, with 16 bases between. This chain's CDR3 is CASSSPWTQDYNEQFF. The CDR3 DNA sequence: TGTGCCAGCAGTTCTCCGTGGACACAGGACTACAATGAGCAGTTCTTC.

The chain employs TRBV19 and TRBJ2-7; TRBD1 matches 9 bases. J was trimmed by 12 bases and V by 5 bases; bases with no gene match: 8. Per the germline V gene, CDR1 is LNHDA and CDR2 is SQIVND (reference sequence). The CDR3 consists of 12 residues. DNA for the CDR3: TGTGCCAGTAGTCTCAGCACGGGACAGGGGTACTTC. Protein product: CASSLSTGQGYF.

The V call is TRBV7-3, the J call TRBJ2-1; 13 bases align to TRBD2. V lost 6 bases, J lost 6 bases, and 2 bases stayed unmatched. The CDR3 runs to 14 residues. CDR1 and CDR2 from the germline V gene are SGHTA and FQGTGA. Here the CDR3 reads CASSRLAGGNEQFF. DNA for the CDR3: TGTGCCAGCAGTCGACTAGCGGGAGGCAATGAGCAGTTCTTC.

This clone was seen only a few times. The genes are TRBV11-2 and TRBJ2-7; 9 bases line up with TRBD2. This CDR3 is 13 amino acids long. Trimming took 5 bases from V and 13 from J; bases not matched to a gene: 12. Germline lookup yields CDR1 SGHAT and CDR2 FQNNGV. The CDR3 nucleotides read TGTGCCAGCAGCCCCCAAGATAGCGGGAGTGACTACTTC. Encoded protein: CASSPQDSGSDYF.

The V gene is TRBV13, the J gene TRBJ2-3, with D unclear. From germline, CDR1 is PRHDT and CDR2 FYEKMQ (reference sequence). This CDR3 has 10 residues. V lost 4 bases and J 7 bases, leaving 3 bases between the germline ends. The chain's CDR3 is CASSSNTQYF. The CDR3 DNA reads TGTGCCAGCAGCTCCAATACGCAGTATTTT.

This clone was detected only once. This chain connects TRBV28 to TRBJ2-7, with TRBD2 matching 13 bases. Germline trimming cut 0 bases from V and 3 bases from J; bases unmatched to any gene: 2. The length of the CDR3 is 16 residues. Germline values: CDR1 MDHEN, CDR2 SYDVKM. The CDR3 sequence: CASSLWGLAGRYEQYF. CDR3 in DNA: TGTGCCAGCAGTTTATGGGGACTAGCGGGACGCTACGAGCAGTACTTC.